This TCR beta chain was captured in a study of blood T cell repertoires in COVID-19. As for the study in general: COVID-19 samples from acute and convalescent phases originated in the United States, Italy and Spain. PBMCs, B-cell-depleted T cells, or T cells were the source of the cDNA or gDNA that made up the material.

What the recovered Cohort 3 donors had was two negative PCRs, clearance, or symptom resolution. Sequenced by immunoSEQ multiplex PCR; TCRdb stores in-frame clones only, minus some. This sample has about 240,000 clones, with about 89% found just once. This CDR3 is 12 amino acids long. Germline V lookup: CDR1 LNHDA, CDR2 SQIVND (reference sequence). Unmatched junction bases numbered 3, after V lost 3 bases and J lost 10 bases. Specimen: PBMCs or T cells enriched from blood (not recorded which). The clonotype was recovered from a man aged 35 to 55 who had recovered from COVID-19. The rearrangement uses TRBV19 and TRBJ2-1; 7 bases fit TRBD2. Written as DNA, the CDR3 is TGTGCCAGTAGTATCCAGGGAGGGGAGCAGTTCTTC. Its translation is CASSIQGGEQFF.